This passage covers 15 T cell receptor beta chains from one sample sequenced in a study of blood T cell repertoires in COVID-19. The table came from immunoSEQ multiplex PCR; TCRdb's copy has only in-frame clones and leaves some out. The table has some 670,000 clones, just under 90% seen once; the top ten hold more than 0.25%. Sequencing was done on a sample of peripheral blood. The receptors shown here come from a woman under 30 with acute or convalescent COVID-19.

The chain uses TRBV25-1 and TRBJ1-1, with TRBD1 matching 11 bases. Germline V lookup: CDR1 MGHDK, CDR2 SYGVNS. CDR3 size: 15 residues. Trimming at V came to 6 bases and at J to 0 bases, leaving 3 bases not matched to a gene. CDR3 loop: CASRGTGGLNTEAFF. As DNA, the CDR3 is TGTGCCAGCAGGGGGACAGGGGGGTTGAACACTGAAGCTTTCTTT.

In this sample, this clone turned up once. This chain links TRBV28 with TRBJ1-4; D perhaps matches TRBD1 (5 bases). Germline CDR1 and CDR2: MDHEN and SYDVKM. CDR3 length: 13 residues. The V end lost 8 bases, the J end lost 4 bases, and 11 bases lay between the germline ends. The CDR3 DNA sequence: TGTGCCAGCTCAGGGCGAATTAATGAAAAACTGTTTTTT. Amino acids: CASSGRINEKLFF.

The CDR3 sequence is CATSTLRRARDGYTF. CDR3 coding DNA: TGTGCCACCAGCACCCTCCGGAGGGCTCGGGATGGCTACACCTTC. This chain joins TRBV15 and TRBJ1-2; D ambiguous. The V end was cut by 4 bases, the J end by 6 bases, with 18 bases between. The CDR3 contains 15 residues. The V gene's germline CDR1 is LNHNV and CDR2 YYDKDF (reference sequence).

V usage is TRBV3-1 (or the pseudogene TRBV3-2) and J usage is TRBJ2-1; 11 nucleotides agree with TRBD2. The CDR3 runs 15 residues. The V segment lost 4 bases and the J segment 4 bases; nucleotides outside the gene matches: 3. Germline CDR1 is LGHDT and CDR2 is YNNKEL (reference sequence). CDR3 residues: CASSPGTSGYNEQFF. The CDR3 coding sequence is TGTGCCAGCAGCCCTGGGACTAGCGGTTACAATGAGCAGTTCTTC.

The chain carries TRBV10-1 and TRBJ2-7; 9 bases are a match to TRBD1. The CDR3 covers 13 residues. The J segment lost 2 bases and the V segment lost 10 bases, leaving 6 bases of the junction unmatched. Germline lookup yields CDR1 WNHNN and CDR2 SYGVQD (reference sequence). CDR3 sequence: CATRTGETYEQYF. In DNA form, the CDR3 reads TGCGCCACCAGGACAGGGGAGACCTACGAGCAGTACTTC.

This chain connects TRBV7-2 to TRBJ2-7; TRBD1 agrees at 10 bases. Germline-derived CDR1 and CDR2 are SGHTA and FQGNSA. This CDR3 contains 15 residues. Unmatched junction bases numbered 9, after V lost 4 bases and J lost 6 bases. The CDR3 DNA follows: TGTGCCAGCAGCTCGTCACCGGGACAGGGGTTCGAGCAGTACTTC. As protein: CASSSSPGQGFEQYF.

The chain joins TRBV9 to TRBJ1-5, with D perhaps matching TRBD1 (5 bases). Deletions cut 0 bases from V and 5 bases from J, with 12 bases between. The CDR3 has 15 amino acids. Germline-derived CDR1 and CDR2 are SGDLS and YYNGEE. In DNA, the CDR3 is TGTGCCAGCAGCGTAGGGACAACTCTCGATCAGCCCCAGCATTTT. Translation gives CASSVGTTLDQPQHF.

This chain joins TRBV7-6 and TRBJ1-5; 7 nucleotides align to TRBD1. There are 14 residues in the CDR3. Germline V CDR1 and CDR2: SGHVS, FNYEAQ. J gave up 5 bases and V 6 bases, and 7 bases lay outside the gene matches. CDR3 loop: CASSFLDRDQPQHF. The CDR3 nucleotides are TGTGCCAGCAGTTTTTTAGACAGGGATCAGCCCCAGCATTTT. Looking up the rest from reference TRBV7-6 and TRBJ1-5 gives the full variable domain: GAGVSQSPRYKVTKRGQDVALRCDPISGHVSLYWYRQALGQGPEFLTYFNYEAQQDKSGLPNDRFSAERPEGSISTLTIQRTEQRDSAMYRCASSFLDRDQPQHFGDGTRLSIL.

The chain recombines TRBV4-3 with TRBJ2-2, with 8 bases aligning to TRBD2. V was pared by 0 bases and J by 6 bases, with 9 bases of the junction left unmatched. Per germline, CDR1 LGHNA and CDR2 YSLEER. The CDR3 covers 17 residues. This chain's CDR3 is CASSQEGHSGVAGELFF. In nucleotides, the CDR3 is TGCGCCAGCAGCCAAGAAGGTCATAGCGGGGTGGCCGGGGAGCTGTTTTTT.

V gene TRBV25-1 combines with J gene TRBJ1-1; TRBD1 is a possible D gene (5 bases). Germline V gene sequence: CDR1 MGHDK, CDR2 SYGVNS. The CDR3 consists of 14 residues. Trimming pared 8 bases from V and 0 bases from J, leaving 13 bases between. In nucleotides, the CDR3 is TGTGCCAGCCCTGACAGATCCATGAACACTGAAGCTTTCTTT. As protein: CASPDRSMNTEAFF.

V and J are TRBV24-1 and TRBJ2-3; D gene uncertain. The CDR3 is 12 amino acids. V lost 0 bases, J lost 10 bases, and 7 bases lay in between. Looked up from germline, CDR1 is KGHDR and CDR2 is SFDVKD. The CDR3 DNA follows: TGTGCCACCAGTGATTTGACTGTTGCGCAGTATTTT. It codes for CATSDLTVAQYF.

The chain combines TRBV5-6 with TRBJ1-2; TRBD1 might be the D (6 bases). CDR3 length: 11 amino acids. Per germline, CDR1 SGHDT and CDR2 YYEEEE. Trimming cost V 3 bases and J 8 bases, with 8 bases left between them. The CDR3 loop reads CASSYGTGYTF. As DNA, the CDR3 is TGTGCCAGCAGCTATGGGACAGGCTACACCTTC. The full variable domain, rest sourced from reference TRBV5-6 and TRBJ1-2, is DAGVTQSPTHLIKTRGQQVTLRCSPKSGHDTVSWYQQALGQGPQFIFQYYEEEERQRGNFPDRFSGHQFPNYSSELNVNALLLGDSALYLCASSYGTGYTFGSGTRLTVV.

CDR3 protein: CASSQGTGGVSEQYF. CDR3 sequence (DNA): TGTGCCAGCAGCCAAGGGACGGGGGGGGTCTCCGAGCAGTACTTC. This chain joins TRBV3-1 (or the pseudogene TRBV3-2) and TRBJ2-7, with 8 bases aligning to TRBD2. J was trimmed by 6 bases and V by 1 base; bases with no gene match: 8. The germline CDR1 and CDR2 sequences are LGHDT and YNNKEL (reference sequence). The CDR3 sequence is 15 residues long.

The J gene is TRBJ2-7, the V gene TRBV2; 9 nucleotides align to TRBD2. Germline values: CDR1 SNHLY, CDR2 FYNNEI. Germline trimming cut 2 bases from V and 2 bases from J; bases unmatched to any gene: 4. This CDR3 spans 15 amino acids. Here the CDR3 reads CASSERRGGAYEQYF. The CDR3 DNA is TGTGCCAGCAGTGAACGGCGGGGGGGGGCCTACGAGCAGTACTTC.

The chain couples TRBV7-9 to TRBJ2-6; tentatively, D is TRBD2 (6 bases). There are 17 residues in the CDR3. Germline V CDR1 and CDR2: SEHNR, FQNEAQ (reference sequence). Deletions cut 6 bases from V and 2 bases from J, with 17 bases between. CDR3 region: CASSSDRRTTGANVLTF. The CDR3 nucleotides read TGTGCCAGCAGTTCAGATAGGAGGACTACTGGGGCCAACGTCCTGACTTTC.